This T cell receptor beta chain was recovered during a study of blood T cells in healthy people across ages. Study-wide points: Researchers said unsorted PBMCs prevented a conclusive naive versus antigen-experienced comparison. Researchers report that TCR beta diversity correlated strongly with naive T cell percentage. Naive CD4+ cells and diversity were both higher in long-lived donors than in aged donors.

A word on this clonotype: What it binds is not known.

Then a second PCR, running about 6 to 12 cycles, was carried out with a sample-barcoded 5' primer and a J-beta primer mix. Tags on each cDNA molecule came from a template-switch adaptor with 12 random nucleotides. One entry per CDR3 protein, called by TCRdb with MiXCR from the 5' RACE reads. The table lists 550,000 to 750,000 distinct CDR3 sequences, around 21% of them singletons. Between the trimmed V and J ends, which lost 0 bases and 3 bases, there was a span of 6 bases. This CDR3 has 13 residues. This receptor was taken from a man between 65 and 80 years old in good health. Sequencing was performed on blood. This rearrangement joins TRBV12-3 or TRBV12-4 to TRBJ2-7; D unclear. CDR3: CASSLADVYEQYF. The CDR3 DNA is TGTGCCAGCAGTTTAGCAGACGTCTACGAGCAGTACTTC.